This entry is about one T cell receptor (beta chain). Germline lookup yields CDR1 SEHNR and CDR2 FQNEAQ (reference sequence). The CDR3 spans 15 residues. Trimming took 5 bases from V and 2 from J, leaving 15 bases between them. This specimen belongs to a study of blood T cell repertoires in COVID-19. Overall study context: Acute-phase and convalescent COVID-19 samples originated in the United States, Italy and Spain. PBMCs, B-cell-depleted T cells, or T cells were the source of the cDNA or gDNA that made up the material.

The authors' processing: By means of reference gene primer amplification, nucleated cell counts were estimated. Only in-frame clones appear in the TCRdb table, and some are missing; sequencing was by immunoSEQ multiplex PCR. D and trimming were read from the DNA, whereas the V and J calls and clone size are those reported in that table. The repertoire holds 88,000 or so clones, with 85% as singletons. The sequence came from a man aged 60-69 years with acute or convalescent COVID-19. The sample taken for sequencing was peripheral blood. The gene calls are TRBV7-9 and TRBJ2-5; D call uncertain. For the CDR3, the DNA is TGTGCCAGCAGCCCCCTCCTAGAGCCGCAAGAGACCCAGTACTTC. Its translation: CASSPLLEPQETQYF.